This TCR beta chain was recorded in a study of PD-L1 blockade in urothelial cancer (dated by TCRdb to 2017 to 2019). Regarding the research as a whole: All patients started therapy around 2014 and received atezolizumab 1,200 mg intravenously every 3 weeks. About 90% of the roughly 29 patients were males with bladder-origin urothelial cancer, and about 60% of the 29 reported a prior smoking history. Patients had an ECOG performance status of 0 or 1 and had received between 0 and 3 prior chemotherapy regimens. A median of roughly 1,400 T cells and roughly 1,000 unique TCRs was obtained from tumor samples, and a median clonality of about 0.096 and a median T cell proportion of almost 0.1 were observed. The study, an exploratory multi-omic analysis, examined somatic, immune and clinical correlates of response to PD-L1 blockade with atezolizumab in urothelial cancer. Pretreatment tumor samples and matched peripheral blood, collected serially before and after atezolizumab treatment, underwent TCR sequencing. Durable clinical benefit meant progression-free survival longer than 6 months, and TCR features were also tested against progression-free and overall survival. Whole exome sequencing and RNA sequencing of pretreatment tumors were performed alongside TCR sequencing in the same patients. Durable clinical benefit was achieved by nine patients but not by the remaining 20. Pretreatment blood TCR-seq was available for around 29 patients, at least one posttreatment blood collection was obtained for some 24 patients, and tumor TCR-seq was available for some 24 patients. Five patients were left out of tumor TCR analyses because tumors from two patients failed quality control and three patients had no tumor available. The full study reports these points: Among patients with durable benefit, tumor-associated TCR clones showed greater expansion in peripheral blood 3 weeks after treatment started (n = 22, p = 0.022). The tumor samples were FFPE and were not collected immediately before treatment, and because only one sample per patient was used, heterogeneity may have been missed. Because the sample size was small (n ≈ 27) and many of the analyses were exploratory, the results are meant to be hypothesis-generating. A higher proportion of tumor-infiltrating T lymphocytes was found in patients with durable benefit (n of about 26, Mann-Whitney p = 0.047).

Synthetic TCR analog templates were spiked into each PCR to estimate absolute template abundance from read counts. In FFPE tumors, housekeeping genes were amplified and quantified to estimate usable DNA and calculate T cell fraction. The immunoSEQ assay was used to amplify TCRbeta CDR3 regions from genomic DNA with bias-controlled V and J gene primers. Sequencing of rearranged TCRbeta segments was performed at approximately 20X coverage. The original methods were these. Clustering was used to correct sequencing errors, and CDR3s were annotated against IMGT to assign V, D and J genes. Out-of-frame and stop-codon sequences were excluded, and only productive TCRbeta rearrangements were used in downstream analyses. To compute clonality, Shannon entropy was normalized by the log of the number of unique productive sequences and then subtracted from one. Fisher's exact test with Benjamini-Hochberg correction, using a cutoff of adjusted p below 0.01, was how clones that differed between time points or between blood and tumor were identified. The immuneACCESS repertoire file appears here via TCRdb, limited to in-frame rearrangements. These files lack a portion of the clones; in checked studies, under half of the deficit traces to unresolved V genes, and the cause of the others is not known. V, J and clone size are those of that table, while D and trimming were read from the DNA. Recorded for this sample are some 35,000 clones; about a third of them occurred a single time. The ten top clones hold 8.9% of the sample.

This clone occurred once. The specificity of this receptor is unknown. No qualities accompany the bases; no much larger clone lies one base away. CDR1 and CDR2 (LGHNT, FRNRAP) derive from the germline V gene. The CDR3 holds 19 amino acids from the cysteine to the phenylalanine. Of the read, only the CDR3 DNA is kept; its 57 bases are in frame from base 1. The V end gives up 2 bases and the J end 6 bases, leaving 14 bases in the junction not matched to a gene. Per the publication, the time point label means: pretreatment tumor sample. A cohort of 25 to 30 patients with locally advanced or metastatic urothelial carcinoma, treated at Memorial Sloan Kettering on a trial protocol, was included. Every piece of tumor tissue used for sequencing was obtained prior to atezolizumab dosing. The Qiagen DNeasy Blood extraction kit was used to purify genomic DNA from total PBMCs and tumor samples.

The sample in question was tumor tissue, obtained before atezolizumab (anti-PD-L1) treatment. This receptor was identified in a man in his sixties with urothelial cancer. Recombination connected TRBV12-5 to TRBJ1-5, and TRBD1 aligns with 12 junction nucleotides. The DNA sequence is given as TGTGCTAGTGGTTTGCAGTCCGGGACAGGGGGCGCGAAGGGTCAGCCCCAGCATTTT. Its protein product is CASGLQSGTGGAKGQPQHF. The CDR3 plus the reference TRBV12-5 and TRBJ1-5 genes for the other parts give the full variable domain: DARVTQTPRHKVTEMGQEVTMRCQPILGHNTVFWYRQTMMQGLELLAYFRNRAPLDDSGMPKDRFSAEMPDATLATLKIQPSEPRDSAVYFCASGLQSGTGGAKGQPQHFGDGTRLSIL.